This T cell receptor (beta chain) was identified in a study of blood T cell repertoires in COVID-19 (dated by TCRdb to between 2020 and 2021). Looking at the study overall: The collaborator samples originated in the United States, Italy and Spain and spanned the acute and convalescent phases of COVID-19. The prospective study material was composed of cDNA or gDNA derived from T cells, B-cell-depleted T cells, or PBMCs. The dataset comprised deeply sampled blood TCRbeta repertoires from subjects exposed to, actively infected with, or recovered from COVID-19. The repertoires were made available in a free public database intended to serve as a resource for research on the immune response to SARS-CoV-2. Samples were obtained from the ongoing ImmuneRACE study (first 160 participants) and from 1,200 or so subjects provided by 6 global collaborators. Sample metadata almost always included a de-identified subject ID, COVID-19 status, age in years and sex. Where HLA class I and class II types were available, the types were taken from metadata supplied by the sample provider, not from assay-based typing.

Samples from volunteer blood donors who had recovered from COVID-19 were contributed by a second Seattle source. Whole blood was collected in K2EDTA tubes by collaborating institutions according to the institutions' own protocols. For TCRbeta analysis, collaborator samples were shipped as frozen whole blood, as isolated PBMCs, or as DNA extracted from either sample type. Worth noting for this clone: Which antigen it targets is not known. Qualities for individual bases were not recorded, and no much larger clone is one base off.

Here is what the overall study found, with its caveats: Clinical and demographic metadata were provided uncurated, with the amount varying by source and participant.

The CDR3 spans 15 residues, from the cysteine through the phenylalanine. The kept DNA is CDR3 alone, 45 bases in frame from the first base. CDR1 and CDR2 were assigned from the germline V gene (reference sequence) as WNHNN and SYGVQD. From V the trimming removes 3 bases and from J it removes 5 bases, while the gene matches leave 7 bases of the junction unaccounted for. The immunoSEQ Assay, a bias-controlled multiplex PCR, was used to amplify TCRbeta CDR3 regions from genomic DNA. In the original analysis: Within the assay, amplification of reference gene primers was used to estimate how many nucleated cells each sample contained. Sequence reads were collapsed and filtered to measure the absolute abundance of every unique TCRbeta CDR3 rearrangement. For each sample, productive Simpson clonality was calculated as the square root of Simpson's diversity index over productive rearrangements. What TCRdb holds here is the immuneACCESS table cut down to in-frame rearrangements. Part of the clones is not present; checked against another copy, under half of the missing clones reflect an unresolved V gene, and the others are unexplained. The V and J calls and clone size are taken from that table; D and trimming were inferred from the DNA. This sample gives 150,000 to 200,000 clones in total; over 75% of them show up just once. The ten largest clones capture roughly 13% of the sample.

The sample was peripheral blood. Here the chain combines TRBV10-1 and TRBJ2-5; 9 middle bases align to TRBD2. This sequence originates from a man between 50 and 59 years old who had recovered from COVID-19. The DNA sequence follows: TGCGCCAGCAGTGATCGTGCGGGAGGGCCGGAGACCCAGTACTTC. It is translated as CASSDRAGGPETQYF.